Presented here are 28 T cell receptor beta chains from one specimen sequenced in a study of cytomegalovirus exposure and HLA in healthy donors. Use of 60 Vbeta and 13 Jbeta primers characterized the PCR. The table came from immunoSEQ multiplex PCR; TCRdb's copy has only in-frame clones and leaves some out. Among 100,000 or so clones listed, over 65% were seen once. Sequences were obtained from PBMCs. The receptor set was obtained from a man aged 40-55 years in good health and CMV-seropositive.

This clone was observed a handful of times. The V gene is TRBV28, the J gene TRBJ1-2; no clear D gene. Per germline, CDR1 MDHEN and CDR2 SYDVKM. The CDR3 extends over 14 amino acids. Trimming left V 6 bases short and J 9 bases short, with 20 bases between. This CDR3 is CASRPLSRRFSYTF. The CDR3, as DNA: TGTGCCAGCAGACCCCTTTCACGGAGATTTAGCTACACCTTC.

This clone was counted a few times. The chain links TRBV4-1 to TRBJ2-7; D is undetermined. The CDR3 totals 14 residues. CDR1 is MGHRA, CDR2 YSYEKL, per germline. Trimming shortened V by 4 bases and J by 4 bases, and 14 bases separated the two germline ends. The CDR3 DNA reads TGCGCCAGCAGCCCACTCCCACAGCCGTACGAGCAGTACTTC. It specifies CASSPLPQPYEQYF.

This chain uses TRBV28 with TRBJ1-2, with D possibly being TRBD1 (5 bases). In germline, CDR1 is MDHEN, CDR2 SYDVKM. Deletions cut 6 bases from V and 3 bases from J, with 11 bases between. The CDR3 totals 13 residues. The CDR3 is CASRTRGYYGYTF. The CDR3, as DNA: TGTGCCAGCAGAACAAGGGGATACTATGGCTACACCTTC.

V gene TRBV6-4 combines with J gene TRBJ2-1; the D gene is possibly TRBD1 (6 bases). This CDR3 has 15 residues. V lost 5 bases and J 8 bases, leaving 19 bases between the germline ends. Germline CDR1 reads MRHNA; CDR2 reads SNTAGT. Here the CDR3 DNA reads TGTGCCAGCAGTCTTCGGCAGGGGCCTAAGGATGAGCAGTTCTTC. Its translation: CASSLRQGPKDEQFF.

A few counts support this clone. V is TRBV10-3 and J is TRBJ2-1, with 9 bases lining up with TRBD2. The germline gives CDR1 ENHRY, CDR2 SYGVKD. V lost 5 bases and J lost 5; bases outside the gene matches: 7. The CDR3 runs 15 residues. CDR3 in amino acids: CAISNIAGDNNEQFF. CDR3 nucleotides: TGTGCCATCAGTAATATAGCGGGGGACAACAATGAGCAGTTCTTC.

This clone turned up a few times. This chain connects TRBV4-3 to TRBJ1-2; no clear D gene. CDR1 is LGHNA and CDR2 is YSLEER in the germline V gene. The V and J ends lost 0 bases and 7 bases respectively, with 9 bases between them. This CDR3 comprises 13 residues. The CDR3, as DNA: TGCGCCAGCAGCCAAGATCTAACAGCTGGCTACACCTTC. Protein sequence: CASSQDLTAGYTF.

The chain combines TRBV30 with TRBJ1-3, with a tentative D call TRBD1 (6 bases). Germline values: CDR1 GTSNPN, CDR2 SVGIG (reference sequence). CDR3 size: 15 residues. Trimming left V 6 bases short and J 0 bases short, with 15 bases between. This CDR3 reads CACGGPLLSGNTIYF. CDR3 in DNA: TGTGCCTGCGGGGGGCCCCTTCTCTCTGGAAACACCATATATTTT.

This clone was detected only a few times. The J gene is TRBJ2-1, the V gene TRBV18, with TRBD2 matching 13 bases. After removal of 2 bases from V and 5 bases from J, the junction contained 3 bases not matched to a gene. This CDR3 has 16 residues. From germline, CDR1 is KGHSH and CDR2 LQKENI. CDR3 nucleotides: TGTGCCAGCTCACCATCACTAGCGGGAGGGAACAATGAGCAGTTCTTC. Amino acids: CASSPSLAGGNNEQFF.

The chain is built from TRBV19 and TRBJ2-3; no definite D call. V was cut by 1 base and J by 2 bases, with 7 bases left in between. The CDR3 runs 14 residues. CDR1 is LNHDA and CDR2 is SQIVND in the germline V gene (reference sequence). Written as DNA, the CDR3 is TGTGCCAGTAGTATAGGAGCTCTCACAGATACGCAGTATTTT. Translating gives CASSIGALTDTQYF. The whole variable domain, filled in from reference TRBV19 and TRBJ2-3, reads DGGITQSPKYLFRKEGQNVTLSCEQNLNHDAMYWYRQDPGQGLRLIYYSQIVNDFQKGDIAEGYSVSREKKESFPLTVTSAQKNPTAFYLCASSIGALTDTQYFGPGTRLTVL.

This sequence joins TRBV11-2 and TRBJ2-5; a weak D match, TRBD2 (7 bases). The end of the DNA fits TRBJ2-7 better, so the J call may be wrong. Germline V lookup: CDR1 SGHAT, CDR2 FQNNGV. The CDR3 is made up of 14 amino acids. CDR3 loop: CASSLQGRAYEQYF. The CDR3 DNA reads TGTGCCAGCAGCTTACAGGGGAGGGCCTACGAGCAGTACTTC.

The rearrangement uses TRBV28 and TRBJ1-5, with 9 bases fitting TRBD1. Trimming cost V 8 bases and J 4 bases; bases outside gene matches: 24. The germline V gene encodes CDR1 MDHEN and CDR2 SYDVKM. The CDR3 is made up of 20 amino acids. For the CDR3, the DNA is TGTGCCAGCCGGGGTTTTAAATCGACAGGGGGGCGAAGAGGAAATCAGCCCCAGCATTTT. This translates into CASRGFKSTGGRRGNQPQHF.

This rearrangement joins TRBV27 to TRBJ2-3, with D maybe TRBD2 (6 bases). Between the trimmed V and J ends, which lost 6 bases and 8 bases, there was a span of 24 bases. This CDR3 region has 16 residues. The germline V gene encodes CDR1 MNHEY and CDR2 SMNVEV (reference sequence). Here the CDR3 reads CASSRIGSGGTGTQYF. In nucleotides, the CDR3 is TGTGCCAGCAGCCGTATCGGTAGCGGTGGAACTGGTACGCAGTATTTT.

This clone appeared a few times. The chain employs TRBV6-6 and TRBJ2-3; tentatively, D is TRBD1 (6 bases). V lost 5 bases to trimming and J lost 8 bases, with 20 bases between them. The CDR3 runs 15 residues. Per the germline V gene, CDR1 is MNHNY and CDR2 is SVGAGI (reference sequence). DNA of the CDR3: TGTGCCAGCAGTACACAGGGTTCTGGCCAACTTACGCAGTATTTT. Its protein product is CASSTQGSGQLTQYF.

The chain has TRBV9 and TRBJ2-1; a possible D gene is TRBD1 (6 bases). The ends were cut back, 4 bases at V and 12 bases at J, with 20 bases in the middle. CDR1 is SGDLS, CDR2 YYNGEE, per germline. The CDR3 has 14 amino acids. This CDR3 is CASSTPGQAKPQFF. CDR3 in DNA: TGTGCCAGCAGCACCCCGGGACAAGCCAAACCGCAGTTCTTC.

The chain joins TRBV11-3 to TRBJ1-1; 12 bases are shared with TRBD1. Germline CDR1 is SGHNT and CDR2 is YENEEA. The V and J ends lost 4 bases and 6 bases, in that order; junction bases with no gene match: 6. The CDR3 totals 15 residues. Here the CDR3 reads CASSSGQGARPEAFF. As DNA, the CDR3 is TGTGCCAGCAGCTCGGGACAGGGGGCGAGGCCTGAAGCTTTCTTT.

The genes are TRBV5-1 and TRBJ1-1; 8 bases are shared with TRBD1. The V gene's germline CDR1 is SGHRS and CDR2 YFSETQ. Unmatched junction bases numbered 9, after V lost 7 bases and J lost 4 bases. The CDR3 runs 14 residues. CDR3 coding DNA: TGCGCCAGCGGTCAGGGACAGGCATTCACTGAAGCTTTCTTT. This translates into CASGQGQAFTEAFF.

The chain uses TRBV4-1 and TRBJ2-7; TRBD1 matches 8 bases. The CDR3 has 14 residues. V shed 1 base and J 4 bases; nucleotides not matched to a gene: 3. Germline V CDR1 and CDR2: MGHRA, YSYEKL. The CDR3: CASSQVDRAYEQYF. The DNA of the CDR3 is TGCGCCAGCAGCCAAGTGGACAGGGCTTACGAGCAGTACTTC.

The rearrangement joins TRBV7-6 to TRBJ1-3, with D hard to call. Deletions cut 0 bases from V and 0 bases from J, with 9 bases between. The CDR3 totals 16 residues. Germline CDR1 is SGHVS and CDR2 is FNYEAQ. CDR3 sequence: CASSLARPASGNTIYF. DNA for the CDR3: TGTGCCAGCAGCTTAGCCAGGCCAGCCTCTGGAAACACCATATATTTT. Variable domain in full (rest from reference TRBV7-6 and TRBJ1-3): GAGVSQSPRYKVTKRGQDVALRCDPISGHVSLYWYRQALGQGPEFLTYFNYEAQQDKSGLPNDRFSAERPEGSISTLTIQRTEQRDSAMYRCASSLARPASGNTIYFGEGSWLTVV.

The V gene is TRBV28, the J gene TRBJ1-2; 9 bases are a match to TRBD1. CDR1 and CDR2 from the germline V gene are MDHEN and SYDVKM. The CDR3 totals 15 residues. V was pared by 6 bases and J by 7 bases, with 12 bases of the junction left unmatched. In nucleotides, the CDR3 is TGTGCCAGCAGGGGGGGGGACAGGGTGGCTGTTGGCTACACCTTC. Amino acids: CASRGGDRVAVGYTF.

In its sample, this clone was seen once. J is TRBJ1-4 and V is TRBV7-6; TRBD1 might be the D (6 bases). V lost 5 bases, J lost 3 bases, and 16 bases lay in between. The CDR3 spans 16 residues. The germline V gene has CDR1 SGHVS and CDR2 FNYEAQ. The DNA of the CDR3 is TGTGCCAGCAGCCCAGTGGGGGGGCGAGCTAATGAAAAACTGTTTTTT. It is translated as CASSPVGGRANEKLFF.

The rearrangement uses TRBV5-1 and TRBJ2-7, with D hard to call. V was cut by 4 bases and J by 4 bases, with 18 bases left in between. Per germline, CDR1 SGHRS and CDR2 YFSETQ. The CDR3 sequence is 15 residues long. The CDR3: CASSPRVILLYEQYF. DNA of the CDR3: TGCGCCAGCAGCCCCCGGGTTATACTCCTTTACGAGCAGTACTTC.

This clone was observed a few times. The rearrangement uses TRBV23-1 and TRBJ2-2; TRBD2 aligns across 14 bases. TRBV23-1 falls under the ORF class, with uncertain function. The CDR3 loop spans 19 amino acids. Losses at the gene ends were 5 bases for V and 5 bases for J; bases not matched to a gene: 13. The CDR3 nucleotides read TGCGCCAGCAGTTATCGCCACGGGACTAGCGGGAGTGGGACCGGGGAGCTGTTTTTT. Amino acid sequence: CASSYRHGTSGSGTGELFF.

The J gene is TRBJ2-1, the V gene TRBV4-3; 10 nucleotides align to TRBD2. The CDR3 is 17 residues long. V lost 1 base, J lost 0 bases, and 3 bases stayed unmatched. Germline lookup yields CDR1 LGHNA and CDR2 YSLEER. CDR3 bases: TGCGCCAGCAGCCAAGGAGCTAGCGGGAGCTCCTACAATGAGCAGTTCTTC. Its translation is CASSQGASGSSYNEQFF.

The CDR3 DNA reads as TGTGCCAGCAGCTCCTACTTCCAAGAGACCCAGTACTTC. This sequence encodes CASSSYFQETQYF. This chain uses TRBV7-9 with TRBJ2-5; D ambiguous. The CDR3 extends over 13 amino acids. Germline V gene data show CDR1 as SEHNR and CDR2 as FQNEAQ (reference sequence). Trimming cost V 4 bases and J 1 base, with 7 bases left between them. Full variable domain (missing parts from reference TRBV7-9 and TRBJ2-5): DTGVSQNPRHKITKRGQNVTFRCDPISEHNRLYWYRQTLGQGPEFLTYFQNEAQLEKSRLLSDRFSAERPKGSFSTLEIQRTEQGDSAMYLCASSSYFQETQYFGPGTRLLVL.

In its sample, this clone was seen a few times. The V gene is TRBV19, the J gene TRBJ2-3; the D gene is possibly TRBD2 (7 bases). The V end lost 2 bases, the J end lost 6 bases, and 15 bases lay between the germline ends. The germline CDR1 and CDR2 sequences are LNHDA and SQIVND (reference sequence). CDR3 length: 15 residues. The CDR3 DNA sequence: TGTGCCAGTAGTATAATATCGGGGGGCGGGGATACGCAGTATTTT. It specifies CASSIISGGGDTQYF.

This clone was recorded a few times. The gene calls are TRBV2 and TRBJ2-1; D not resolved. The V end lost 5 bases, the J end lost 4 bases, and 6 bases lay between the germline ends. The CDR3 contains 12 residues. Germline V gene lookup returns CDR1 SNHLY and CDR2 FYNNEI. The CDR3 loop is CASSYTYNEQFF. CDR3 nucleotides: TGTGCCAGCAGTTACACGTACAATGAGCAGTTCTTC.

This chain uses TRBV5-4 with TRBJ2-1; a possible D gene is TRBD2 (6 bases). Germline values: CDR1 SGHNT, CDR2 YYREEE (reference sequence). V lost 3 bases and J lost 5, with 9 bases in between. There are 13 residues in the CDR3. The CDR3 loop reads CASSWDSHNEQFF. Here the CDR3 DNA reads TGTGCCAGCAGCTGGGACTCGCACAATGAGCAGTTCTTC.

As regards this clone: The same CDR3 is also encoded by other DNA sequences in this sample. The chain joins TRBV7-3 to TRBJ2-3; 9 bases agree with TRBD2. Germline V gene lookup returns CDR1 SGHTA and CDR2 FQGTGA. J gave up 1 base and V 2 bases, and 1 base lay outside the gene matches. This CDR3 is built from 15 residues. The CDR3 protein is CASSLLAGGTDTQYF. CDR3 coding DNA: TGTGCCAGCAGCTTATTAGCGGGAGGCACAGATACGCAGTATTTT.